The T cell receptor beta chain under discussion was sequenced for a study of identical twins. Study observations and caveats: Within twin pairs, the out-of-frame alpha sequences they shared showed excess low generation probability. Where beta out-of-frame sequences were concerned, excess twin sharing was weaker. One should note that invariant MAIT and iNKT cells could partly confound zero-insertion analyses.

This clonotype was observed at least ten times. The antigen remains unidentified. cDNA carried unique molecular identifiers, and a universal primer site was added by template switching. TCRdb reprocessed the 5' RACE reads via MiXCR and lists one record per CDR3 protein. The table shows about 260,000 distinct CDR3 sequences, with roughly 7% occurring only once. In addition, the sample was reused for a study of yellow fever vaccine responses in identical twins.

The sample comprised memory (CD45RO+) T cells sorted from blood. The sequence was obtained from a woman between 18 and 29 years old in good health.

CDR3 in amino acids: CASSFSAPDTQYF. CDR3 DNA: TGTGCCAGCAGCTTTTCGGCTCCAGATACGCAGTATTTT. This rearrangement joins TRBV7-9 to TRBJ2-3; D remains ambiguous. This CDR3 comprises 13 residues. Per the germline V gene, CDR1 is SEHNR and CDR2 is FQNEAQ (reference sequence). Trimming cost V 3 bases and J 4 bases, with 8 bases left between them.